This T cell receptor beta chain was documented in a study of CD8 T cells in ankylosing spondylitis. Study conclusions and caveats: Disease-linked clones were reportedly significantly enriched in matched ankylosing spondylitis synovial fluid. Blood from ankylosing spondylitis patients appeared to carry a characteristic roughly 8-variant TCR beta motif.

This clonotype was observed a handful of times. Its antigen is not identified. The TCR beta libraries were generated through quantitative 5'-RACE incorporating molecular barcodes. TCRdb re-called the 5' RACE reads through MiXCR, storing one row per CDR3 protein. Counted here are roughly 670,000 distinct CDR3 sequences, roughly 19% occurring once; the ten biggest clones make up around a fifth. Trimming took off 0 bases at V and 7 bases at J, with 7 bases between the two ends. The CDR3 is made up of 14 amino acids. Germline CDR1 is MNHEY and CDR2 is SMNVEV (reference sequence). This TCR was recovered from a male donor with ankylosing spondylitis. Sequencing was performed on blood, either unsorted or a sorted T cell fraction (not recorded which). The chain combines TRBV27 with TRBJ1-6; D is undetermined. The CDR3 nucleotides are TGTGCCAGCAGTTTATCCGCATGGAATTCACCCCTCCACTTT. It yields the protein CASSLSAWNSPLHF.